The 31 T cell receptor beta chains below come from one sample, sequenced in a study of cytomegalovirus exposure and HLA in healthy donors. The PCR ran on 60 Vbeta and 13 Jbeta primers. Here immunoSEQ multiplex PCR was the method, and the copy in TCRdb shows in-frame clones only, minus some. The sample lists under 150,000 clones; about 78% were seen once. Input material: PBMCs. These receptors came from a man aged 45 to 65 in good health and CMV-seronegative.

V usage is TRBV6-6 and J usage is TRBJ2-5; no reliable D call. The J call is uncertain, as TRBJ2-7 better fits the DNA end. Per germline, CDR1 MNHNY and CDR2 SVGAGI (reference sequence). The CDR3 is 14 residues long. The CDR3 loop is CASSYSILDYEQYF. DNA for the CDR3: TGTGCCAGCAGTTACTCGATTCTAGACTACGAGCAGTACTTC.

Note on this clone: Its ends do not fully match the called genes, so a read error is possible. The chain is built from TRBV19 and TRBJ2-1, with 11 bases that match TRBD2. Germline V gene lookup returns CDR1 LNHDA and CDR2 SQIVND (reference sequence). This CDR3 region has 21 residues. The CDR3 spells CASSLEWGLAAAESSYNEQFF. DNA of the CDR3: TGTGCCAGTAGTCTAGAATGGGGACTAGCGGCAGCGGAAAGCTCCTACAATGAGCAGTTCTTC.

The CDR3 sequence is CASSPQRDETQYF. For the CDR3, the DNA is TGTGCCAGCAGTCCTCAGCGGGATGAGACCCAGTACTTC. The J gene is TRBJ2-5, the V gene TRBV27, with TRBD2 matching over 7 bases. The germline V gene encodes CDR1 MNHEY and CDR2 SMNVEV (reference sequence). Trimming cost V 5 bases and J 5 bases; bases outside gene matches: 5. This CDR3 contains 13 residues.

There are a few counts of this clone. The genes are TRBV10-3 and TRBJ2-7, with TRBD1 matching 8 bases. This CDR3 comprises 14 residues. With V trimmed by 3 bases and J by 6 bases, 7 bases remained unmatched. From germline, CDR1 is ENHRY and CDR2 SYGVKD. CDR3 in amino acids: CAISERGQAGEQYF. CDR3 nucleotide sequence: TGTGCCATCAGTGAAAGGGGACAGGCCGGCGAGCAGTACTTC.

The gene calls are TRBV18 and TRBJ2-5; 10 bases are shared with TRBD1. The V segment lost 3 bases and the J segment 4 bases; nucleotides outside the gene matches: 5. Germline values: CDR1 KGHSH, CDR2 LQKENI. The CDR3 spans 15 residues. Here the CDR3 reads CASSPFDRGRETQYF. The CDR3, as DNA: TGTGCCAGCTCACCCTTCGACAGGGGGCGAGAGACCCAGTACTTC.

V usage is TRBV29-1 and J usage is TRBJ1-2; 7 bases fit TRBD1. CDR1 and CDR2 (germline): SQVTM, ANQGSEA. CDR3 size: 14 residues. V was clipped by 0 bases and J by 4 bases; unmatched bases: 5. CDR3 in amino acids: CSVEDRTGPYGYTF. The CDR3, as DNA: TGCAGCGTTGAAGACCGGACAGGCCCCTATGGCTACACCTTC.

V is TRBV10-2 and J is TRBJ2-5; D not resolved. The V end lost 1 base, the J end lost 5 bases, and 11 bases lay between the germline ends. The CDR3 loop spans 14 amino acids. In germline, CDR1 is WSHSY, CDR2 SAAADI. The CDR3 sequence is CASSEYWVQETQYF. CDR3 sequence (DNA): TGCGCCAGCAGTGAGTATTGGGTACAGGAGACCCAGTACTTC.

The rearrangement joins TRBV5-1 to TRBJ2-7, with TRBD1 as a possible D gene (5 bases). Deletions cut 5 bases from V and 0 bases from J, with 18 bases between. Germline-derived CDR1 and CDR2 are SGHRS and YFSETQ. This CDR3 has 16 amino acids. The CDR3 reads CASSPGPTASSYEQYF. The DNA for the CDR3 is TGCGCCAGCAGTCCAGGGCCGACGGCTAGCTCCTACGAGCAGTACTTC.

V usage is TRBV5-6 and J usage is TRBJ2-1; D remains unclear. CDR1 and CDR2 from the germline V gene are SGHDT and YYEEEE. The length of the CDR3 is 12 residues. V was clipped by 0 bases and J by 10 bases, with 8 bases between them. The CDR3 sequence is CASSLVSWEQFF. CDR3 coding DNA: TGTGCCAGCAGCTTGGTTAGTTGGGAGCAGTTCTTC.

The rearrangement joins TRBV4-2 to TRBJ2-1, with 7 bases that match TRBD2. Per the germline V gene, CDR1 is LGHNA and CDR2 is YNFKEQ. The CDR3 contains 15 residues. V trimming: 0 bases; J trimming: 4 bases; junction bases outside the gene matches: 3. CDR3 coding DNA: TGTGCCAGCAGCCAAGAAGCGGGGCGGTACAATGAGCAGTTCTTC. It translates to CASSQEAGRYNEQFF.

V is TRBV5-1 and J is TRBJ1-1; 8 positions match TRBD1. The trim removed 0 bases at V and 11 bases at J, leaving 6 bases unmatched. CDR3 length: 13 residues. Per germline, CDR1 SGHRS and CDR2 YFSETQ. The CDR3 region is CASSLGQGFDAFF. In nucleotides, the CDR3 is TGCGCCAGCAGCTTGGGACAGGGGTTTGACGCTTTCTTT.

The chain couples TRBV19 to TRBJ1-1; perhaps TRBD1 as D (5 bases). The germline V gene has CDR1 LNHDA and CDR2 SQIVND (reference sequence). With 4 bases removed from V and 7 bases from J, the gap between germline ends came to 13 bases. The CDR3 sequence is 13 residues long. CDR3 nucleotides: TGTGCCAGTAGTACCACAGACAGCTATGAAGCTTTCTTT. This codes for CASSTTDSYEAFF. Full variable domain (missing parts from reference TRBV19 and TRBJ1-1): DGGITQSPKYLFRKEGQNVTLSCEQNLNHDAMYWYRQDPGQGLRLIYYSQIVNDFQKGDIAEGYSVSREKKESFPLTVTSAQKNPTAFYLCASSTTDSYEAFFGQGTRLTVV.

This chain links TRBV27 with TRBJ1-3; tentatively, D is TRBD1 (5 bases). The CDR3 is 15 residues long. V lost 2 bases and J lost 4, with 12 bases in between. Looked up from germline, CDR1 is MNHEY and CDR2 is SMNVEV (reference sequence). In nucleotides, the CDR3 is TGTGCCAGCAGTTTAGCAGGGAAGGCAGGAAACACCATATATTTT. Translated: CASSLAGKAGNTIYF.

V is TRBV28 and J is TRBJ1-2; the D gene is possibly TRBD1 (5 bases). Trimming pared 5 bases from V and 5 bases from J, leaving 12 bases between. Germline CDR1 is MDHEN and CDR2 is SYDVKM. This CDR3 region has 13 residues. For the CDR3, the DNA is TGTGCCAGCAGTGCGGACATGGGGTATGGCTACACCTTC. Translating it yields CASSADMGYGYTF.

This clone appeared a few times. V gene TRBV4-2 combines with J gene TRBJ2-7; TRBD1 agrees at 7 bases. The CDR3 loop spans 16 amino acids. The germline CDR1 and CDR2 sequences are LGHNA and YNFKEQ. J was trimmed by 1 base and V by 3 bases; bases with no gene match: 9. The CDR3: CASSQDLGRGSYEQYF. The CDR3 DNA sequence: TGTGCCAGCAGCCAGGATTTAGGCAGGGGGTCCTACGAGCAGTACTTC.

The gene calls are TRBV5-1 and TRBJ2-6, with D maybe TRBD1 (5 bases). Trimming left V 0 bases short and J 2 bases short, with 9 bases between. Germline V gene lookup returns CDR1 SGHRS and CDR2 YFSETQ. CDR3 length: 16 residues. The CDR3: CASSLASTAGANVLTF. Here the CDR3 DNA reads TGCGCCAGCAGCTTGGCGTCGACAGCTGGGGCCAACGTCCTGACTTTC.

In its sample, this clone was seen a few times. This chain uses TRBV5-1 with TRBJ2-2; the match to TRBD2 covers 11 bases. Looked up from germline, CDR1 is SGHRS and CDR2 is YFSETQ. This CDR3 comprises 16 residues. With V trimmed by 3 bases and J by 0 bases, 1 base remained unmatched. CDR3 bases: TGCGCCAGCAGCTGGGGACTAGCGGCGAACACCGGGGAGCTGTTTTTT. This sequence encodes CASSWGLAANTGELFF.

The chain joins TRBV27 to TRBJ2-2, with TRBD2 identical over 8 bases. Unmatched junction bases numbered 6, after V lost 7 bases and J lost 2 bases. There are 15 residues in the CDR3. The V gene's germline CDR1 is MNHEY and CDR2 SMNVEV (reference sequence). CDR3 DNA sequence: TGTGCCAGCAACCCAGGACTAGCCAACACCGGGGAGCTGTTTTTT. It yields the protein CASNPGLANTGELFF.

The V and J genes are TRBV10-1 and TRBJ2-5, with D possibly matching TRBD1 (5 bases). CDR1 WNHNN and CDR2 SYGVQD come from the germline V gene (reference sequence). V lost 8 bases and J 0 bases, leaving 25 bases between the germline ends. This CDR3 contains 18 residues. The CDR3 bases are TGCGCCAGCTCATACCGTTACCCGAACCCAGGGTACCAAGAGACCCAGTACTTC. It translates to CASSYRYPNPGYQETQYF.

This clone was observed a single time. CDR3 nucleotides: TGTGCCAGCACCCCTAATGGCCGTACTCGCGGGAGGTCCTATGAGCAGTTCTTC. The encoded protein is CASTPNGRTRGRSYEQFF. The chain links TRBV7-9 to TRBJ2-1; 8 bases map to TRBD2. This CDR3 region has 18 residues. Trimming cost V 7 bases and J 8 bases; bases outside gene matches: 22. CDR1 is SEHNR, CDR2 FQNEAQ, per germline (reference sequence).

CDR3 residues: CASSQGTGGVETQYF. The CDR3 nucleotides are TGTGCCAGCAGCCAAGGGACAGGGGGCGTAGAGACCCAGTACTTC. The chain employs TRBV14 and TRBJ2-5; 11 bases match TRBD1. Germline V lookup: CDR1 SGHDN, CDR2 FVKESK. V shed 1 base, J shed 4 bases, and the junction held 2 bases outside the gene matches. The CDR3 has 15 residues. Using reference TRBV14 and TRBJ2-5 for the parts outside the CDR3, the full variable domain is EAGVTQFPSHSVIEKGQTVTLRCDPISGHDNLYWYRRVMGKEIKFLLHFVKESKQDESGMPNNRFLAERTGGTYSTLKVQPAELEDSGVYFCASSQGTGGVETQYFGPGTRLLVL.

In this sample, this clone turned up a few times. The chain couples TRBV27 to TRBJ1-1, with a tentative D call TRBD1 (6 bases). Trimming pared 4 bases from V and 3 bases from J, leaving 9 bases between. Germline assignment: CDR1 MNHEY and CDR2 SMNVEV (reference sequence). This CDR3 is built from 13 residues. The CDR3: CASSYREDTEAFF. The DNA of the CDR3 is TGTGCCAGCAGTTACAGGGAAGACACTGAAGCTTTCTTT.

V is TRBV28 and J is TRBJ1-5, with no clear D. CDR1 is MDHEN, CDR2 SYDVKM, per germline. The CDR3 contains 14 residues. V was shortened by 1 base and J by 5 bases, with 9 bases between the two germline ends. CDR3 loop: CASSLFGRDQPQHF. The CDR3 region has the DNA TGTGCCAGCAGTTTATTTGGTCGGGATCAGCCCCAGCATTTT.

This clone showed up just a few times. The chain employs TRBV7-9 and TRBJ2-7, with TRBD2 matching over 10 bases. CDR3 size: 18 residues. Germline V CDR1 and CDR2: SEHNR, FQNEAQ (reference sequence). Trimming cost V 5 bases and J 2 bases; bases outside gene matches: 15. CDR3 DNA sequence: TGTGCCAGCAGCAAACCTACCGGGACTAGCGCGACCACCTACGAGCAGTACTTC. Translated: CASSKPTGTSATTYEQYF.

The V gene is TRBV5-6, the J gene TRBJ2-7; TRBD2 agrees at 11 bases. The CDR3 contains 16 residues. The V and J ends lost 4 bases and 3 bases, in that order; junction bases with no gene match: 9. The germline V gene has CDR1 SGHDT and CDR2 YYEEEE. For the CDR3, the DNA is TGTGCCAGCAGCCAAAACCCCGGGACTAGCGGCTACGAGCAGTACTTC. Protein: CASSQNPGTSGYEQYF. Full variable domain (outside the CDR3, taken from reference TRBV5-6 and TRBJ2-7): DAGVTQSPTHLIKTRGQQVTLRCSPKSGHDTVSWYQQALGQGPQFIFQYYEEEERQRGNFPDRFSGHQFPNYSSELNVNALLLGDSALYLCASSQNPGTSGYEQYFGPGTRLTVT.

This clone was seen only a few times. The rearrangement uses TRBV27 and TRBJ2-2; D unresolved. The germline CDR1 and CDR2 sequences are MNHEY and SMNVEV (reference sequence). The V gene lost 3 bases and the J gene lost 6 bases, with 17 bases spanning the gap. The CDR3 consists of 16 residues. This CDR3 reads CASSFYMRIPPGELFF. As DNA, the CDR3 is TGTGCCAGCAGTTTTTATATGAGAATTCCCCCCGGGGAGCTGTTTTTT.

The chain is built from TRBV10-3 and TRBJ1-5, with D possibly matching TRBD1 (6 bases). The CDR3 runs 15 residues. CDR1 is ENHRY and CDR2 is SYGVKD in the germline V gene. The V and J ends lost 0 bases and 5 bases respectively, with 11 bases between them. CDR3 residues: CAISESPGGDQPQHF. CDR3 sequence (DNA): TGTGCCATCAGTGAGTCGCCTGGGGGCGATCAGCCCCAGCATTTT.

This CDR3 is CASSQGQGRDEQFF. The CDR3 DNA follows: TGCGCCAGCAGCCAGGGACAGGGCAGGGATGAGCAGTTCTTC. The J gene is TRBJ2-1, the V gene TRBV5-1; 9 bases map to TRBD1. Germline CDR1 and CDR2: SGHRS and YFSETQ. V was clipped by 4 bases and J by 8 bases; unmatched bases: 7. This CDR3 spans 14 amino acids.

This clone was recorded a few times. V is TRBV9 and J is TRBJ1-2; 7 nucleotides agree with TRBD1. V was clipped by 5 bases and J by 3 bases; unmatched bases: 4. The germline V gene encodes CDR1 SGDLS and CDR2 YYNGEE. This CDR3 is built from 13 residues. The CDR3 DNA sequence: TGTGCCAGCAGTCAAACAGGGGACTATGGCTACACCTTC. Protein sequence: CASSQTGDYGYTF.

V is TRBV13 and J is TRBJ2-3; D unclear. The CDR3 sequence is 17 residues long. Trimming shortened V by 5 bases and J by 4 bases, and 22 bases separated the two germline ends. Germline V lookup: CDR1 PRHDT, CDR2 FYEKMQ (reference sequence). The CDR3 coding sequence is TGTGCCAGCAGCCTCCCCCGGTCCCGCACGCTCTCAGATACGCAGTATTTT. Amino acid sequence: CASSLPRSRTLSDTQYF. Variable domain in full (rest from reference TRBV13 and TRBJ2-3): AAGVIQSPRHLIKEKRETATLKCYPIPRHDTVYWYQQGPGQDPQFLISFYEKMQSDKGSIPDRFSAQQFSDYHSELNMSSLELGDSALYFCASSLPRSRTLSDTQYFGPGTRLTVL.

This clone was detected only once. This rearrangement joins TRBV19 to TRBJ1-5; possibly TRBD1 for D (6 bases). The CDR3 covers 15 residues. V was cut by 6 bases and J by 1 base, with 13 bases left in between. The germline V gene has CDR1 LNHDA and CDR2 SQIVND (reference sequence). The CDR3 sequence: CASSWGQGSNQPQHF. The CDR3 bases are TGTGCCAGTAGCTGGGGGCAGGGGAGCAATCAGCCCCAGCATTTT.